Listed here are 11 T cell receptor beta chains from one sample, sequenced in a study of T cells in Graves' hyperthyroidism and ophthalmopathy. Regions amplified from RNA transcripts were the TCR beta CDR3 regions. The HTBI primer set served for first-round RT-PCR of the TCR CDR3. One entry per CDR3 protein, called by TCRdb with MiXCR from the multiplex PCR reads. The profile shows 360,000 or so distinct CDR3 sequences, about 16% of them singletons. Specimen: blood. The receptor set was obtained from an older woman with Graves' ophthalmopathy.

The genes are TRBV7-2 and TRBJ1-5; a possible D gene is TRBD1 (5 bases). The V end was cut by 1 base, the J end by 6 bases, with 13 bases between. The CDR3 contains 15 residues. The germline V gene has CDR1 SGHTA and CDR2 FQGNSA. CDR3 residues: CASSLDGGLGQPQHF. The CDR3 coding sequence is TGTGCCAGCAGCTTAGATGGGGGGTTGGGTCAGCCCCAGCATTTT.

The sample holds many counts of this clonotype. The V call is TRBV28, the J call TRBJ1-1; the D gene is possibly TRBD1 (5 bases). Trimming removed 11 bases at V and 0 bases at J, with 13 bases between. This CDR3 contains 13 residues. CDR1 MDHEN and CDR2 SYDVKM come from the germline V gene. The CDR3 spells CAARGSLNTEAFF. CDR3 nucleotide sequence: TGTGCCGCCCGGGGCAGCCTGAACACTGAAGCTTTCTTT.

The chain joins TRBV9 to TRBJ2-1, with TRBD2 matching over 7 bases. The CDR3 length is 16 residues. CDR1 is SGDLS, CDR2 YYNGEE, per germline. V lost 4 bases and J lost 4; bases outside the gene matches: 11. In nucleotides, the CDR3 is TGTGCCAGCAGCCCCCAGTGGAGCGGGGCTTACAATGAGCAGTTCTTC. It specifies CASSPQWSGAYNEQFF.

This clonotype was detected only a few times. The chain employs TRBV14 and TRBJ2-2, with D perhaps being TRBD1 or TRBD2 (6 bases each). The CDR3 extends over 17 amino acids. Trimming removed 4 bases at V and 1 base at J, with 16 bases between. Germline CDR1 is SGHDN and CDR2 is FVKESK. The CDR3 nucleotides read TGTGCCAGCAGCCTCCGAGTCGGGGGCTGGAACACCGGGGAGCTGTTTTTT. Its translation: CASSLRVGGWNTGELFF.

This clonotype was counted at least ten times. The chain recombines TRBV5-1 with TRBJ2-7; 8 nucleotides match TRBD1. V dropped 0 bases and J dropped 4; count of bases not matched to a gene: 3. The CDR3 consists of 14 residues. CDR1 is SGHRS, CDR2 YFSETQ, per germline. The CDR3: CASSLGRGLYEQYF. Written as DNA, the CDR3 is TGCGCCAGCAGCTTGGGCAGGGGGCTTTACGAGCAGTACTTC.

This clonotype has a count of ten or more. J is TRBJ2-5 and V is TRBV12-3 or TRBV12-4, with 7 bases that match TRBD1. The ends lost 5 bases at V and 8 bases at J; junction bases unmatched: 11. The length of the CDR3 is 14 residues. CDR3 residues: CASSQDVGGGTQYF. The CDR3 DNA follows: TGTGCCAGCAGTCAAGACGTAGGGGGCGGCACCCAGTACTTC.

This clonotype has ten or more counts. The chain links TRBV13 to TRBJ2-3, with D maybe TRBD1 (6 bases). Germline V CDR1 and CDR2: PRHDT, FYEKMQ (reference sequence). Trimming pared 2 bases from V and 5 bases from J, leaving 11 bases between. The CDR3 contains 14 residues. The CDR3 here is CASSLRGMEDTQYF. The CDR3 DNA follows: TGTGCCAGCAGCTTAAGGGGGATGGAAGATACGCAGTATTTT.

V gene TRBV12-3 or TRBV12-4 combines with J gene TRBJ1-1, with D perhaps TRBD1 (5 bases). The CDR3 has 16 residues. Trimming stripped 7 bases from V and 0 bases from J, with 18 bases between. CDR3 DNA: TGTGCCAGCATTCCGGAGTTTGGGGGGGTGAACACTGAAGCTTTCTTT. It is translated as CASIPEFGGVNTEAFF.

This clonotype was counted ten times or more. This chain connects TRBV7-2 to TRBJ2-1, with TRBD2 matching 8 bases. The J segment lost 4 bases and the V segment lost 5 bases, leaving 10 bases of the junction unmatched. Germline CDR1 is SGHTA and CDR2 is FQGNSA. CDR3 length: 16 residues. CDR3 loop: CASSLIAGSLYNEQFF. The CDR3 DNA follows: TGTGCCAGCAGCCTCATAGCGGGATCATTATACAATGAGCAGTTCTTC.

This clonotype was observed at least ten times. The chain carries TRBV5-1 and TRBJ2-5; TRBD2 agrees at 7 bases. Looked up from germline, CDR1 is SGHRS and CDR2 is YFSETQ. Trimming took 7 bases from V and 2 from J; bases not matched to a gene: 5. The CDR3 extends over 13 amino acids. In DNA, the CDR3 is TGCGCCAGCTCAAAAGCGGGACAAGAGACCCAGTACTTC. Translated, it gives CASSKAGQETQYF. Full variable domain (missing parts from reference TRBV5-1 and TRBJ2-5): KAGVTQTPRYLIKTRGQQVTLSCSPISGHRSVSWYQQTPGQGLQFLFEYFSETQRNKGNFPGRFSGRQFSNSRSEMNVSTLELGDSALYLCASSKAGQETQYFGPGTRLLVL.

In its sample, this clonotype was seen many times. The chain employs TRBV3-1 and TRBJ2-3; 12 nucleotides agree with TRBD1. Unmatched junction bases numbered 8, after V lost 4 bases and J lost 3 bases. CDR1 and CDR2 (germline): LGHDT, YNNKEL (reference sequence). The CDR3 length is 17 residues. The CDR3 sequence is CASSLAGTGGRTDTQYF. The DNA for the CDR3 is TGTGCCAGCAGCCTTGCCGGGACAGGGGGCAGGACAGATACGCAGTATTTT.